One and the same sample provided the 18 T cell receptor beta chains below, sequenced in a study of cytomegalovirus exposure and HLA in healthy donors. The PCR contained 60 Vbeta and 13 Jbeta primers. Profiled with immunoSEQ multiplex PCR; TCRdb holds only in-frame clones, not every one. Of 150,000 to 200,000 clones in the sample, roughly four fifths were seen once. The material sequenced was PBMCs. The receptors shown here come from a man aged 18 to 29 in good health and CMV-seronegative.

The chain has TRBV10-3 and TRBJ2-3; 10 nucleotides match TRBD2. V gave up 0 bases and J gave up 0 bases; unmatched junction bases: 3. CDR1 and CDR2 (germline): ENHRY, SYGVKD. This CDR3 region has 17 residues. The CDR3 region has the DNA TGTGCCATCAGTGAGTCTAGCGGGGGGACTAGCACAGATACGCAGTATTTT. It specifies CAISESSGGTSTDTQYF.

Notes on this clone: Compared with germline, one end of the junction differs, possibly owing to a read error. This chain connects TRBV7-9 to TRBJ1-5; TRBD1 aligns across 7 bases. This CDR3 contains 15 residues. CDR1 is SEHNR, CDR2 FQNEAQ, per germline (reference sequence). CDR3 loop: CSSSPRGTDNQPQHF. The CDR3 DNA reads TGTTCCAGCAGCCCGAGGGGGACAGACAATCAGCCCCAGCATTTT.

This clone was detected a few times. V is TRBV15 and J is TRBJ1-2; 7 nucleotides match TRBD1. Trimming removed 1 base from V and 3 bases from J; junction bases left unmatched: 2. Germline lookup yields CDR1 LNHNV and CDR2 YYDKDF (reference sequence). This CDR3 spans 14 amino acids. CDR3 region: CATSRGTGDYGYTF. CDR3 DNA: TGTGCCACCAGCAGAGGAACAGGGGACTATGGCTACACCTTC.

This clone appeared a few times. The rearrangement links TRBV5-1 to TRBJ2-7, with TRBD1 matching 11 bases. This CDR3 has 14 amino acids. V lost 4 bases, J lost 5 bases, and 5 bases stayed unmatched. The germline gives CDR1 SGHRS, CDR2 YFSETQ. The CDR3 is CASSGRDRGNEQYF. The CDR3 region has the DNA TGCGCCAGCAGCGGCCGGGACAGGGGGAACGAGCAGTACTTC.

The chain uses TRBV4-3 and TRBJ2-5, with 10 bases lining up with TRBD1. CDR1 and CDR2 (germline): LGHNA, YSLEER. This CDR3 contains 15 residues. Germline trimming cut 1 base from V and 2 bases from J; bases unmatched to any gene: 1. This CDR3 reads CASSQGTGGQETQYF. The CDR3 DNA reads as TGCGCCAGCAGCCAAGGGACAGGGGGACAAGAGACCCAGTACTTC.

This clone was observed a few times. The V and J genes are TRBV6-1 and TRBJ1-2; no definite D call. Germline loops: CDR1 MNHNS, CDR2 SASEGT. The CDR3 is 13 amino acids. V was cut by 4 bases and J by 8 bases, with 14 bases left in between. CDR3 coding DNA: TGTGCCAGCAGTGCCCCGGGGTTCGACGGCTACACCTTC. As protein: CASSAPGFDGYTF.

This clone showed up just once. The chain uses TRBV27 and TRBJ2-5, with D unclear. The ends were cut back, 8 bases at V and 2 bases at J, with 6 bases in the middle. Germline V gene sequence: CDR1 MNHEY, CDR2 SMNVEV (reference sequence). The CDR3 spans 11 residues. This CDR3 reads CASGTQETQYF. The CDR3 DNA is TGTGCCAGCGGTACACAAGAGACCCAGTACTTC.

This rearrangement joins TRBV9 to TRBJ2-1; 7 bases are shared with TRBD2. The V gene's germline CDR1 is SGDLS and CDR2 YYNGEE. CDR3 length: 15 amino acids. With 3 bases clipped from V and 0 bases from J, the junction kept 3 bases outside the gene matches. The CDR3 bases are TGTGCCAGCAGCGCTCCGGGAGGCTCCTACAATGAGCAGTTCTTC. It yields the protein CASSAPGGSYNEQFF.

The rearrangement joins TRBV27 to TRBJ2-7; 7 bases line up with TRBD1. The germline CDR1 and CDR2 sequences are MNHEY and SMNVEV (reference sequence). V trimming: 1 base; J trimming: 2 bases; junction bases outside the gene matches: 8. The CDR3 length is 16 residues. The CDR3 DNA is TGTGCCAGCAGTTTATGGTCAGGGGGAACTGCCTACGAGCAGTACTTC. Protein sequence: CASSLWSGGTAYEQYF.

The chain links TRBV11-2 to TRBJ1-2; 8 bases are shared with TRBD1. CDR1 SGHAT and CDR2 FQNNGV come from the germline V gene. V lost 1 base and J lost 8; bases outside the gene matches: 15. The CDR3 runs to 17 residues. The CDR3 reads CASSLGVLGQGAVGYTF. Written as DNA, the CDR3 is TGTGCCAGCAGCTTAGGGGTATTAGGGCAGGGGGCGGTCGGCTACACCTTC.

V gene TRBV9 combines with J gene TRBJ1-5, with D maybe TRBD1 (6 bases). Germline loops: CDR1 SGDLS, CDR2 YYNGEE. V was pared by 0 bases and J by 2 bases, with 6 bases between. The CDR3 consists of 14 residues. CDR3 in DNA: TGTGCCAGCAGCGTAGGACAGGGCAATCAGCCCCAGCATTTT. Translation: CASSVGQGNQPQHF. The variable domain in full, with the rest retrieved from reference TRBV9 and TRBJ1-5, is DSGVTQTPKHLITATGQRVTLRCSPRSGDLSVYWYQQSLDQGLQFLIQYYNGEERAKGNILERFSAQQFPDLHSELNLSSLELGDSALYFCASSVGQGNQPQHFGDGTRLSIL.

This clone has only a few counts. One end of the junction is discordant with germline, which a read error may explain. The J gene is TRBJ2-1, the V gene TRBV7-7; 8 nucleotides agree with TRBD2. The CDR3 is 15 residues long. Germline CDR1 SSHAT, CDR2 FNYEAQ (reference sequence). The CDR3 sequence: CASSLSRGGNNEQFF. The CDR3 nucleotides are TGTGCTAGCAGCTTATCCCGGGGGGGCAACAATGAGCAGTTCTTC.

The chain couples TRBV7-9 to TRBJ2-5; TRBD2 aligns across 9 bases. The V and J ends lost 1 base and 6 bases, in that order; junction bases with no gene match: 3. Germline V gene sequence: CDR1 SEHNR, CDR2 FQNEAQ (reference sequence). CDR3 length: 14 residues. The CDR3 sequence: CASSLGSGGKTQYF. The DNA for the CDR3 is TGTGCCAGCAGCTTAGGTAGCGGGGGAAAGACCCAGTACTTC.

V usage is TRBV5-1 and J usage is TRBJ2-5; unclear D gene. The V gene's germline CDR1 is SGHRS and CDR2 YFSETQ. The length of the CDR3 is 13 residues. V was cut by 1 base and J by 5 bases, with 9 bases left in between. CDR3 amino acids: CASSLSGRETQYF. DNA of the CDR3: TGCGCCAGCAGCTTGTCGGGTAGGGAGACCCAGTACTTC.

CDR3 amino acids: CASSRSGVPYEQYF. In nucleotides, the CDR3 is TGTGCCAGCAGCAGGTCAGGGGTCCCCTACGAGCAGTACTTC. This chain links TRBV5-5 with TRBJ2-7; possibly TRBD1 for D (6 bases). Germline CDR1 SGHKS, CDR2 YYEKEE (reference sequence). The CDR3 is made up of 14 amino acids. V shed 4 bases and J shed 2 bases, with 13 bases lying between them.

The chain recombines TRBV5-4 with TRBJ1-3, with a tentative D call TRBD1 (6 bases). The CDR3 is made up of 15 amino acids. V was trimmed by 4 bases and J by 3 bases, leaving 14 bases between them. Germline V gene lookup returns CDR1 SGHNT and CDR2 YYREEE (reference sequence). CDR3 coding DNA: TGTGCCAGCAGCCCACAGGGCAAAGGTGGAAACACCATATATTTT. Translation gives CASSPQGKGGNTIYF.

This clone was counted a single time. V usage is TRBV7-2 and J usage is TRBJ2-7; 8 nucleotides align to TRBD1. In germline, CDR1 is SGHTA, CDR2 FQGNSA. There are 15 residues in the CDR3. The V segment lost 5 bases and the J segment 6 bases; nucleotides outside the gene matches: 12. CDR3 sequence reads: CASSLVRTGYFEQYF. CDR3 nucleotides: TGTGCCAGCAGCCTGGTTCGGACAGGGTACTTCGAGCAGTACTTC. Together with reference TRBV7-2 and TRBJ2-7, the CDR3 gives the full variable domain: GAGVSQSPSNKVTEKGKDVELRCDPISGHTALYWYRQSLGQGLEFLIYFQGNSAPDKSGLPSDRFSAERTGGSVSTLTIQRTQQEDSAVYLCASSLVRTGYFEQYFGPGTRLTVT.

The chain has TRBV5-1 and TRBJ1-2; D is unresolved. CDR3 length equals 12 residues. Germline CDR1 is SGHRS and CDR2 is YFSETQ. The germline V and J ends were trimmed by 4 bases and 6 bases, with 10 bases remaining between them. The CDR3 is CASSPSRDGYTF. DNA of the CDR3: TGCGCCAGCAGCCCCTCCCGGGATGGCTACACCTTC.